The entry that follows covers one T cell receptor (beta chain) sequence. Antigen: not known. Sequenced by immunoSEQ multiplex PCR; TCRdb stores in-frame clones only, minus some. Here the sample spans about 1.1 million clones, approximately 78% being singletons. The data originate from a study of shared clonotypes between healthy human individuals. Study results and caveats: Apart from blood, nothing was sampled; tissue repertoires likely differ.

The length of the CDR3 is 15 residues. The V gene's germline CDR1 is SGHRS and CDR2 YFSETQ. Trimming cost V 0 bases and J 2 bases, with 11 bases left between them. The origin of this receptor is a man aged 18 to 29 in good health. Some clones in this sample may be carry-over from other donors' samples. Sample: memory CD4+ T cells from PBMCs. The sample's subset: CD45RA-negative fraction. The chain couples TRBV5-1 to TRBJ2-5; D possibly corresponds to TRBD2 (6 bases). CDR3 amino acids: CASSLVGGLQETQYF. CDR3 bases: TGCGCCAGCAGCTTGGTGGGGGGATTACAAGAGACCCAGTACTTC.